Here is one T cell receptor beta chain with its context. Germline V gene lookup returns CDR1 SGDLS and CDR2 YYNGEE. V lost 4 bases and J lost 3, with 19 bases in between. This CDR3 has 16 amino acids. This sample is drawn from a study of T cell changes during pregnancy in multiple sclerosis. Only in-frame clones appear in the TCRdb table, and some are missing; sequencing was by immunoSEQ multiplex PCR. In the table there are tens of thousands of clones, approximately 91% of which are singletons. The rearrangement uses TRBV9 and TRBJ1-2; TRBD1 might be the D (6 bases). The receptor was derived from a female donor with multiple sclerosis, enrolled in a pregnancy study. The specimen comprised peripheral blood, sampled after pregnancy. The CDR3 loop is CASSSGGAVSHYGYTF. CDR3 sequence (DNA): TGTGCCAGCAGCTCCGGGGGGGCCGTATCCCACTATGGCTACACCTTC.